The rows below give T cell receptor beta chains drawn from one sample of a study of shared clonotypes between healthy human individuals. The assay was immunoSEQ multiplex PCR, and TCRdb's table has in-frame clones only and misses some. The sample contains hundreds of thousands of clones, roughly four fifths of which appear only once. The sequenced sample was PBMCs. The receptors derive from a woman aged 40 to 50 in good health. Some clones in this sample may be carry-over from other donors' samples. Each CDR3 is given with its conserved first and last residue. The D gene is left open where the match is weak. Clone sizes are given selectively: once, few, many, or a class where the clone is expanded.

clone size,D gene,CDR3 length,V gene,J gene,CDR3 DNA,CDR3 protein
NA,TRBD1,15,TRBV4-1,TRBJ1-4,TGCGCCAGCAGCCAAGATCTTGACAGGGATGAAAAACTGTTTTTT,CASSQDLDRDEKLFF
NA,TRBD2,16,TRBV7-2,TRBJ2-1,TGTGCCAGCAGCTTATGGGGACTAGCGGGCCACAATGAGCAGTTCTTC,CASSLWGLAGHNEQFF
NA,NA,15,TRBV28,TRBJ2-6,TGTGCCAGCAGTTTAAATCCCTCTGGGGCCAACGTCCTGACTTTC,CASSLNPSGANVLTF
NA,NA,12,TRBV10-2,TRBJ2-5,NA,CASSTSEETQYF
once,NA,12,TRBV19,TRBJ2-1,TGTGCCAGTAGTGTCAGGGGACTTCAGCAGTTCTTC,CASSVRGLQQFF
NA,NA,13,TRBV11-3,TRBJ2-1,TGTGCCAGCAGCTTAGGAGGCGAAGCTGAGCAGTTCTTC,CASSLGGEAEQFF
few,NA,15,TRBV14,TRBJ2-7,TGTGCCAGCAGCCAAGGACAGGTCTCAACCTACGAGCAGTACTTC,CASSQGQVSTYEQYF
many,NA,15,TRBV7-2,TRBJ2-7,TGTGCCAGCAGCTTCGACCCTACTAGTTCCTACGAGCAGTACTTC,CASSFDPTSSYEQYF
few,TRBD1,15,TRBV5-1,TRBJ2-7,TGCGCCAGCAGCAACTCCGGGACAGGGACCTACGAGCAGTACTTC,CASSNSGTGTYEQYF
NA,NA,14,TRBV13,TRBJ2-2,TGTGCCAGCAGCTTTTCAATTAACACCGGGGAGCTGTTTTTT,CASSFSINTGELFF
NA,NA,13,TRBV2,TRBJ2-7,TGTGCCAGCAGTGGTGGCCAACTCAACGAGCAGTACTTC,CASSGGQLNEQYF
NA,TRBD2,17,TRBV5-1,TRBJ2-5,TGCGCCAGCAGCTTGGCCCTAGCGGGAGTTATCGGGGAGACCCAGTACTTC,CASSLALAGVIGETQYF
NA,NA,14,TRBV7-9,TRBJ2-7,TGTGCCAGCAGCTCCGAGGGGGGCTCCTACGAGCAGTACTTC,CASSSEGGSYEQYF
NA,NA,14,TRBV10-3,TRBJ2-2,TGTGCCATCAGACGGGACGGGGACACCGGGGAGCTGTTTTTT,CAIRRDGDTGELFF
NA,NA,16,TRBV7-9,TRBJ1-2,TGTGCCAGCAGCTTAGGAGGCGGGAGCACTAACTATGGCTACACCTTC,CASSLGGGSTNYGYTF
few,TRBD1,14,TRBV5-1,TRBJ2-5,TGCGCCAGCAGCTCCCGACAGGGTGGGGAGACCCAGTACTTC,CASSSRQGGETQYF
NA,TRBD1,14,TRBV9,TRBJ2-7,TGTGCCAGCAGCCCAGGGGGCTATCGGGTCGAGCAGTACTTC,CASSPGGYRVEQYF
NA,NA,14,TRBV7-2,TRBJ2-1,TGTGCCAGCAGCTTAATGAGGGAGAGTACTGAGCAGTTCTTC,CASSLMRESTEQFF